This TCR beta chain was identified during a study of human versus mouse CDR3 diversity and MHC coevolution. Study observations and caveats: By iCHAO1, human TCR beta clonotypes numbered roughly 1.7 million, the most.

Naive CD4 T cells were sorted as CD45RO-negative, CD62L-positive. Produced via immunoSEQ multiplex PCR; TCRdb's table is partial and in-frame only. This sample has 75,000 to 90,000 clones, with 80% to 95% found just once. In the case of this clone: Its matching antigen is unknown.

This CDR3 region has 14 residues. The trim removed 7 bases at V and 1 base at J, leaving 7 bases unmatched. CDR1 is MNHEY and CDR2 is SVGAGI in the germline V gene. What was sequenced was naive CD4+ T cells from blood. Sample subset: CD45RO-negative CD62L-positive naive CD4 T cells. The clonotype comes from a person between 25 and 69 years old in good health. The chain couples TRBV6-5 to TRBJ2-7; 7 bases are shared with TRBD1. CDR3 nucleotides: TGTGCCAGCACCCCGACAGGGCCATCCTACGAGCAGTACTTC. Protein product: CASTPTGPSYEQYF.